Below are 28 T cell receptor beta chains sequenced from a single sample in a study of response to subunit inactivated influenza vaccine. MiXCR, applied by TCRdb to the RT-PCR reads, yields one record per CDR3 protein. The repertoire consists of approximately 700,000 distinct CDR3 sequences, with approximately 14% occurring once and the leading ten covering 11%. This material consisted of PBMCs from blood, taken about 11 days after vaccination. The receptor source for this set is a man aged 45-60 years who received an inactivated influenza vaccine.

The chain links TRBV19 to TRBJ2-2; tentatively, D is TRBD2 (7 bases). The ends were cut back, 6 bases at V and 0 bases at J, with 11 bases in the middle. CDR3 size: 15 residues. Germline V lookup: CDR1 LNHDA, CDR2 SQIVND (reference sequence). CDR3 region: CASRRGGPNTGELFF. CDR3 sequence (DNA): TGTGCCAGTAGACGCGGGGGCCCGAACACCGGGGAGCTGTTTTTT.

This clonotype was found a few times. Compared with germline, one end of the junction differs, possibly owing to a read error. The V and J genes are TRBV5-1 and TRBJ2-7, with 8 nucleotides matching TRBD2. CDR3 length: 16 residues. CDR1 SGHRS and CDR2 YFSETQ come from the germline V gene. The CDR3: CASSWGTAGGQYEQYF. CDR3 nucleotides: TGCGCTAGCAGCTGGGGGACGGCGGGAGGACAATACGAGCAGTACTTC.

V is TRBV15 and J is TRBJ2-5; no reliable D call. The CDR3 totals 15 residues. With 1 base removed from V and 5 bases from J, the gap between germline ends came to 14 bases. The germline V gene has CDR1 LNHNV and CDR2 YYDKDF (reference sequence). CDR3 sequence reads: CATSRVGRMRETQYF. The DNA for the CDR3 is TGTGCCACCAGCAGAGTCGGGCGAATGCGGGAGACCCAGTACTTC.

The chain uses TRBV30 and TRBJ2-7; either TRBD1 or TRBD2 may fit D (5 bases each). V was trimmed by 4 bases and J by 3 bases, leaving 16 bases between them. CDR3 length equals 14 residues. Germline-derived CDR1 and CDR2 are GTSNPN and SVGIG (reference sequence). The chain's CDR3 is CAWTGGPLLYEQYF. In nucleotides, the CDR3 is TGTGCCTGGACTGGGGGACCTTTACTCTACGAGCAGTACTTC.

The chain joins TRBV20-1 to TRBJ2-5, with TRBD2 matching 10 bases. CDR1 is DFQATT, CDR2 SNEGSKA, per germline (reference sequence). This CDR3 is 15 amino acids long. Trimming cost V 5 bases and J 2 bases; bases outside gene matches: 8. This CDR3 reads CSACDGLAVQETQYF. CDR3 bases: TGCAGTGCTTGCGACGGACTAGCGGTGCAAGAGACCCAGTACTTC.

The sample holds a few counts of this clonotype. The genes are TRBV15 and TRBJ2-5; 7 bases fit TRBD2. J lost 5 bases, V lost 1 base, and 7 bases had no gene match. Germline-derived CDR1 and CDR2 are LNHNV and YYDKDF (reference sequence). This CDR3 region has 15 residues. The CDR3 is CATSRGGVGGETQYF. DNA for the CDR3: TGTGCCACCAGCAGAGGGGGCGTGGGGGGGGAGACCCAGTACTTC.

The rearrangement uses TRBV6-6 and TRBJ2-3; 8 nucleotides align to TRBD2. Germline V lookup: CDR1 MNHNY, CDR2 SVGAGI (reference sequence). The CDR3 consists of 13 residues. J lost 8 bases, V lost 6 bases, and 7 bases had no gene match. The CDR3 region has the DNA TGTGCCAGCAGACAGACTAGCGATGGTACGCAGTATTTT. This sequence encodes CASRQTSDGTQYF.

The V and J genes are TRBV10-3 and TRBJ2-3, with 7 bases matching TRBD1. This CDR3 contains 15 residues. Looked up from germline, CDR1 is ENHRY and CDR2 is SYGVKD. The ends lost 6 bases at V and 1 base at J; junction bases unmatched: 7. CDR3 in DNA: TGTGCCATCAGGGGACAGTATGTAGGCACAGATACGCAGTATTTT. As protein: CAIRGQYVGTDTQYF.

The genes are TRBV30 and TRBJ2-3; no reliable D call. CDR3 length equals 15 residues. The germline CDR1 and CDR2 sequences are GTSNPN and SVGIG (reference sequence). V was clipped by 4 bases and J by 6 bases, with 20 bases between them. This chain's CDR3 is CAWTYGRSGVDTQYF. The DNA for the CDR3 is TGTGCCTGGACCTACGGACGGTCGGGTGTGGATACGCAGTATTTT.

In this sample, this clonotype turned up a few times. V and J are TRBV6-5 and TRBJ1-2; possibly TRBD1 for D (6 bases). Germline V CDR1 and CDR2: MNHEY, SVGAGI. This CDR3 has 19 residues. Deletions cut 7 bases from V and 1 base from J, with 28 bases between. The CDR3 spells CASISNNGQSATLNYGYTF. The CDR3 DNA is TGTGCCAGCATTTCCAATAACGGACAGTCTGCAACTCTTAACTATGGCTACACCTTC.

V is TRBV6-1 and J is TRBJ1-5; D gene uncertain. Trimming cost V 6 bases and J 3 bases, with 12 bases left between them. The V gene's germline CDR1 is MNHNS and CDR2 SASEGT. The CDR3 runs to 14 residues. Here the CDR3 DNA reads TGTGCCAGCAGGACGGGATCCTACAATCAGCCCCAGCATTTT. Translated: CASRTGSYNQPQHF.

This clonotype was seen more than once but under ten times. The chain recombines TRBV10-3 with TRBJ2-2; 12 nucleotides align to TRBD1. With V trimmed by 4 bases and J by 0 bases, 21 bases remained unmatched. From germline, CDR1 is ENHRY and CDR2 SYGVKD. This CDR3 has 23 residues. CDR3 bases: TGTGCCATCAGTGCCGGGACAGGGGGCGCCGTTTGGTGGGCGGGAACGAACACCGGGGAGCTGTTTTTT. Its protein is CAISAGTGGAVWWAGTNTGELFF.

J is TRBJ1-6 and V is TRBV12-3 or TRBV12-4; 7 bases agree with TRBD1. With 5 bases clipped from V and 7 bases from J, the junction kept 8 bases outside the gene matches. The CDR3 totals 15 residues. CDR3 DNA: TGTGCCAGCAGTCCCCAGGGGGGTAGGAATTCACCCCTCCACTTT. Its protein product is CASSPQGGRNSPLHF.

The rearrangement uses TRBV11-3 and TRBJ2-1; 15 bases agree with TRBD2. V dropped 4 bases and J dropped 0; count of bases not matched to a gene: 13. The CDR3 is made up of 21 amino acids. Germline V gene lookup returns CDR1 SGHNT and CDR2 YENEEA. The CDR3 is CASSSGTSGRPYKSSYNEQFF. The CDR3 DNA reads TGTGCCAGCAGCTCGGGGACTAGCGGGAGGCCATATAAGAGCTCCTACAATGAGCAGTTCTTC.

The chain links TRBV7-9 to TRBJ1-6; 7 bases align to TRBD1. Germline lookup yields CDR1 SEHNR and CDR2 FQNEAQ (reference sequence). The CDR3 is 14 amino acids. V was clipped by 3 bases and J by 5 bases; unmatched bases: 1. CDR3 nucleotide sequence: TGTGCCAGCAGCTTCAGGGGGGATAATTCACCCCTCCACTTT. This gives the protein CASSFRGDNSPLHF.

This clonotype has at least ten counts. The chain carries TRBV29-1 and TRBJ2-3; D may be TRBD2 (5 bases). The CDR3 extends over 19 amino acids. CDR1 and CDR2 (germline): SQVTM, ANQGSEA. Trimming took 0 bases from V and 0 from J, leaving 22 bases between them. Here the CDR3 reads CSVEDAYFGGGASTDTQYF. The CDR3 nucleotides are TGCAGCGTTGAAGATGCTTACTTCGGCGGAGGTGCTAGCACAGATACGCAGTATTTT.

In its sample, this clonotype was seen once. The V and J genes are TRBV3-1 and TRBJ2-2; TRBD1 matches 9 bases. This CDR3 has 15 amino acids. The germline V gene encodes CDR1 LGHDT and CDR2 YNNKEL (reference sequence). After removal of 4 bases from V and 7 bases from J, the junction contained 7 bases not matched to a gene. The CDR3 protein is CASSPNRGQGGELFF. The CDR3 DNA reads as TGTGCCAGCAGCCCGAACAGGGGGCAGGGCGGGGAGCTGTTTTTT.

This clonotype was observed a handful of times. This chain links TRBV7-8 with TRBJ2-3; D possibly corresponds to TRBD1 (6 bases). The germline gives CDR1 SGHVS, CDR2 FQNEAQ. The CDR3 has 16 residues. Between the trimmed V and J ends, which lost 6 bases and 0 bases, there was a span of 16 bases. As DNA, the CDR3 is TGTGCCAGCAGTCACAAACAGGGCTCCAGCACAGATACGCAGTATTTT. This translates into CASSHKQGSSTDTQYF.

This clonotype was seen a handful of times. The CDR3 DNA reads TGTGCCAGCAGCTTCATGGGGGAGAGCACAGATACGCAGTATTTT. Residues: CASSFMGESTDTQYF. This sequence joins TRBV5-6 and TRBJ2-3, with D perhaps given as TRBD1 or TRBD2 (5 bases each). V was cut by 2 bases and J by 0 bases, with 10 bases left in between. The CDR3 extends over 15 amino acids. CDR1 and CDR2 (germline): SGHDT, YYEEEE.

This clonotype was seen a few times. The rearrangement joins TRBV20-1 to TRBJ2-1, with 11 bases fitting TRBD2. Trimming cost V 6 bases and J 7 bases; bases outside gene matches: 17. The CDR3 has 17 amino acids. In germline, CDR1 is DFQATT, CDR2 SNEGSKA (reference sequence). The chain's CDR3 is CSAWSHSGRANGNEQFF. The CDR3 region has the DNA TGCAGTGCGTGGTCTCATAGCGGGAGGGCCAATGGGAATGAGCAGTTCTTC.

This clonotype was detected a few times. The CDR3 bases are TGCGCCAGCAGCTACCCGGACAGGGGACATGGCTACACCTTC. Protein: CASSYPDRGHGYTF. The chain employs TRBV5-1 and TRBJ1-2, with TRBD1 matching over 9 bases. The ends lost 3 bases at V and 6 bases at J; junction bases unmatched: 6. This CDR3 comprises 14 residues. Germline V lookup: CDR1 SGHRS, CDR2 YFSETQ. Variable domain in full (rest from reference TRBV5-1 and TRBJ1-2): KAGVTQTPRYLIKTRGQQVTLSCSPISGHRSVSWYQQTPGQGLQFLFEYFSETQRNKGNFPGRFSGRQFSNSRSEMNVSTLELGDSALYLCASSYPDRGHGYTFGSGTRLTVV.

DNA of the CDR3: TGCGCCAGCAGCTTGGTCGGAGGCAGGCTAGAGCCCCAGCATTTT. Translation gives CASSLVGGRLEPQHF. This chain links TRBV5-1 with TRBJ1-5; D is unclear. The germline V gene encodes CDR1 SGHRS and CDR2 YFSETQ. Trimming stripped 0 bases from V and 8 bases from J, with 15 bases between. This CDR3 comprises 15 residues.

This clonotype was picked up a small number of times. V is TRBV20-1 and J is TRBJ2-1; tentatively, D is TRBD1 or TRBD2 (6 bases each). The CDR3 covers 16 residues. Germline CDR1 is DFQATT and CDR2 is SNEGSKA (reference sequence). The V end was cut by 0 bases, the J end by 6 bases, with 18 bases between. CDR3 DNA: TGCAGTGCTAGAGATCCCGAAGGGGGGTTTGTCAATGAGCAGTTCTTC. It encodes CSARDPEGGFVNEQFF.

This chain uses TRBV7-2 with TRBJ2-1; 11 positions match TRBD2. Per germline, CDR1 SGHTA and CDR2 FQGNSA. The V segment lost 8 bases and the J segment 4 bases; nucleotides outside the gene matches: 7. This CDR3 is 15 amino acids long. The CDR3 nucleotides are TGTGCCAGCCTGATAGCGGGGGGGATGTACAATGAGCAGTTCTTC. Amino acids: CASLIAGGMYNEQFF.

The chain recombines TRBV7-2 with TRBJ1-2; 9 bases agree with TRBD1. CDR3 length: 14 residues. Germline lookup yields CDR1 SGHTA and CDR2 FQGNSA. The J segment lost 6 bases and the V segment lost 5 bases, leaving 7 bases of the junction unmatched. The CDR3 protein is CASSRGTGMDGYTF. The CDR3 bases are TGTGCCAGCAGCCGAGGGACAGGGATGGATGGCTACACCTTC.

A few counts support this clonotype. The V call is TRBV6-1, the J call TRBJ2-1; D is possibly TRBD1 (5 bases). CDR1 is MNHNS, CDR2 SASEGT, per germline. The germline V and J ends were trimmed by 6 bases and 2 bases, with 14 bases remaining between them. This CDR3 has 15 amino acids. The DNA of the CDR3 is TGTGCCAGCAGCGACAGACCCTCAACCTACAATGAGCAGTTCTTC. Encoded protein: CASSDRPSTYNEQFF.

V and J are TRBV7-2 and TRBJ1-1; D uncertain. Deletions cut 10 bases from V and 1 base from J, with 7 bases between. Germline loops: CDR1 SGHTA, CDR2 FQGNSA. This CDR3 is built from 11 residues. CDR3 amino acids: CATRQNTEAFF. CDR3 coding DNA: TGTGCCACTAGGCAGAACACTGAAGCTTTCTTT.

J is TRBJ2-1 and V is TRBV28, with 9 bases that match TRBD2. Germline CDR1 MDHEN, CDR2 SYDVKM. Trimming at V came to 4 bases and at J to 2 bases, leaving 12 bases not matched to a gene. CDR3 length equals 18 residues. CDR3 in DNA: TGTGCCAGCAGTTCGTTCCAGAAGAGCGGGAGGACCTACAATGAGCAGTTCTTC. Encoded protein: CASSSFQKSGRTYNEQFF.